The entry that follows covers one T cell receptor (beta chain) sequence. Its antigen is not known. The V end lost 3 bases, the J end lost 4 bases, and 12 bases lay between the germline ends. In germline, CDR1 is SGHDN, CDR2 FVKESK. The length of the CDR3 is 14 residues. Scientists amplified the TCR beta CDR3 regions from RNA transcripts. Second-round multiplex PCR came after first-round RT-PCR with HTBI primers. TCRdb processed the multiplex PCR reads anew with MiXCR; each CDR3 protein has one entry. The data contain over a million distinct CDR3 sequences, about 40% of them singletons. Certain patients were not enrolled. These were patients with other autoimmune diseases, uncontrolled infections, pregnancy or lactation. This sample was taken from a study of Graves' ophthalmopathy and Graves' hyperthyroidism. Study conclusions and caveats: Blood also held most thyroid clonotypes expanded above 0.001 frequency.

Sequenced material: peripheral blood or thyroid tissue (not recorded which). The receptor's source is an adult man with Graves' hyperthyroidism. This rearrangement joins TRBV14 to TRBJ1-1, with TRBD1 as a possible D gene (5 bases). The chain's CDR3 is CASSHGWGGTEAFF. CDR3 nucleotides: TGTGCCAGCAGCCATGGTTGGGGCGGCACTGAAGCTTTCTTT.